These T cell receptor beta chains were read from a single sample in a study of cytomegalovirus exposure and HLA in healthy donors. Clones were sequenced by immunoSEQ multiplex PCR, and TCRdb holds only the in-frame ones, with some missing. The listing records fewer than 70,000 clones. The sequenced sample consisted of PBMCs. These receptors all stem from a man between 25 and 39 years old in good health and CMV-seropositive. The CDR3 runs from the conserved cysteine through the conserved F or W. Fields, in order: J gene, V gene, CDR3 protein.

J gene: TRBJ1-4
V gene: TRBV30
CDR3 protein: CAWRSLTANEKLFF

J gene: TRBJ2-2
V gene: TRBV30
CDR3 protein: CAAYTGTGRPGELFF

J gene: TRBJ2-7
V gene: TRBV6-5
CDR3 protein: CASSYTSSYEQYF

J gene: TRBJ2-7
V gene: TRBV27
CDR3 protein: CASSLLDRGPPYEQYF

J gene: TRBJ2-7
V gene: TRBV7-2
CDR3 protein: CASSSSTGGIYEQYF

J gene: TRBJ1-4
V gene: TRBV12-5
CDR3 protein: CASGLAGQGNEKLFF

J gene: TRBJ1-1
V gene: TRBV6-1
CDR3 protein: CASSRRQVGTEAFF

J gene: TRBJ2-3
V gene: TRBV6-5
CDR3 protein: CASSYESTDTQYF

J gene: TRBJ2-1
V gene: TRBV5-4
CDR3 protein: CASSYTRTGKSDNEQFF

J gene: TRBJ2-5
V gene: TRBV25-1
CDR3 protein: CASSEWVGQGRGETQYF

J gene: TRBJ1-4
V gene: TRBV7-9
CDR3 protein: CASSLAILTNEKLFF

J gene: TRBJ2-3
V gene: TRBV19
CDR3 protein: CASSSGGSTDTQYF

J gene: TRBJ2-1
V gene: TRBV30
CDR3 protein: CAWSPGRSYNEQLF

J gene: TRBJ1-6
V gene: TRBV7-8
CDR3 protein: CASSGTGFAGSPLHF

J gene: TRBJ2-7
V gene: TRBV5-6
CDR3 protein: CASTGSYEQYF

J gene: TRBJ1-5
V gene: TRBV2
CDR3 protein: CASSAGGSNQPQHF

J gene: TRBJ1-3
V gene: TRBV30
CDR3 protein: CAWSSPLTDPGNTIYF

J gene: TRBJ1-5
V gene: TRBV18
CDR3 protein: CASSPDRYQPQHF

J gene: TRBJ1-1
V gene: TRBV5-1
CDR3 protein: CASSLQGNTEAFF

J gene: TRBJ1-1
V gene: TRBV30
CDR3 protein: CAWSDRVNTEAFF

J gene: TRBJ2-2
V gene: TRBV5-1
CDR3 protein: CASSLRDQGIAGELFF

J gene: TRBJ2-1
V gene: TRBV13
CDR3 protein: CASSWSARAAEQFF

J gene: TRBJ1-2
V gene: TRBV9
CDR3 protein: CASSVGEARGYTF

J gene: .
V gene: TRBV9
CDR3 protein: CASSVVQLGEQYF

J gene: TRBJ2-5
V gene: TRBV5-1
CDR3 protein: CASTLAGGYQETQYF

J gene: TRBJ2-1
V gene: TRBV28
CDR3 protein: CASSFPGQINEQFF

J gene: TRBJ1-2
V gene: TRBV6-1
CDR3 protein: CASRLTGGGGYTF

J gene: TRBJ2-7
V gene: TRBV2
CDR3 protein: CASSVRGAQVSEQYF

J gene: TRBJ2-1
V gene: TRBV7-3
CDR3 protein: CASSLTGTGFYNEQFF

J gene: TRBJ2-1
V gene: TRBV19
CDR3 protein: CASSSHGAGAPGGNEQFF

J gene: TRBJ1-4
V gene: TRBV19
CDR3 protein: CASSKGLSEKLFF

J gene: TRBJ2-5
V gene: TRBV7-9
CDR3 protein: CASSDLAGGRETQYF

J gene: TRBJ1-4
V gene: TRBV5-1
CDR3 protein: CASRYLSGTGGEKLFF

J gene: TRBJ1-6
V gene: TRBV2
CDR3 protein: CASMGGGASPLHF

J gene: TRBJ1-1
V gene: TRBV18
CDR3 protein: CASSPRDGEAFF

J gene: TRBJ2-1
V gene: TRBV2
CDR3 protein: CASRYRAGAYNEQFF

J gene: TRBJ2-7
V gene: TRBV7-3
CDR3 protein: CASSFSGGAGEQYF

J gene: TRBJ1-1
V gene: TRBV5-1
CDR3 protein: CASSLGDSEGDFF

J gene: TRBJ2-7
V gene: TRBV11-2
CDR3 protein: CASSLVGQYF

J gene: TRBJ2-3
V gene: TRBV4-1
CDR3 protein: CASSQGTSGDTQYF

J gene: TRBJ1-4
V gene: TRBV28
CDR3 protein: CASSIIQSTNEKLFF

J gene: TRBJ2-7
V gene: TRBV4-2
CDR3 protein: CASSQEGQTSYEQYF

J gene: TRBJ2-3
V gene: TRBV12-5
CDR3 protein: CASGLSAKGGTDTQYF

J gene: TRBJ1-2
V gene: TRBV5-1
CDR3 protein: CASSWGGDTYGYTF

J gene: TRBJ1-2
V gene: TRBV6-1
CDR3 protein: CASSELRFYGYTF

J gene: TRBJ2-1
V gene: TRBV5-1
CDR3 protein: CASSLLGSYNEQFF

J gene: TRBJ2-7
V gene: TRBV7-9
CDR3 protein: CASSPEQGIAYEQYF